This T cell receptor beta chain was sequenced for a study of cytomegalovirus exposure and HLA in healthy donors. Study-level points and caveats: An analysis was carried out later, and it reportedly showed fewer N-insertions in an Asian-associated ancestry cluster than the approximately 700-donor mean.

In the PCR, 60 Vbeta and 13 Jbeta primers were used. TCRdb's copy holds only in-frame clones and misses some; the assay was immunoSEQ multiplex PCR. Of 73,000 or so clones in the sample, just over 75% are singletons; the top ten hold around 6%. Worth noting for this clone: No antigen is known for it.

This CDR3 has 14 amino acids. V was cut by 2 bases and J by 3 bases, with 10 bases left in between. Germline V CDR1 and CDR2: MGHDK, SYGVNS. The receptor comes from a man aged 50 or older in good health and CMV-seronegative. The sequenced sample was PBMCs. The chain links TRBV25-1 to TRBJ1-1; D perhaps matches TRBD1 (5 bases). Written as DNA, the CDR3 is TGTGCCAGCAGTGAACTAGACAGAGACACTGAAGCTTTCTTT. Protein product: CASSELDRDTEAFF.